Presented here are 24 T cell receptor beta chains from one specimen sequenced in a study of T cell repertoires in cytomegalovirus infection. One entry per CDR3 protein, called by TCRdb with MiXCR from the reads. The sample has approximately 550,000 distinct CDR3 sequences; more than 15% are singletons. Sequencing was done on a sample of CD8+ T cells from PBMCs. These receptors were collected from a human donor in good health (CMV status not recorded). Some clones in this sample may be carry-over from other donors' samples.

This chain links TRBV5-6 with TRBJ1-2; unclear D gene. This CDR3 is 12 amino acids long. V dropped 0 bases and J dropped 6 bases, with 6 bases sitting between them. CDR1 and CDR2 (germline): SGHDT, YYEEEE. CDR3 nucleotide sequence: TGTGCCAGCAGCTTGGCGGCAGATGGCTACACCTTC. Translating gives CASSLAADGYTF.

This clonotype was recorded many times. The chain is built from TRBV12-5 and TRBJ1-1; D gene unclear. The CDR3 extends over 13 amino acids. Per the germline V gene, CDR1 is LGHNT and CDR2 is FRNRAP. V was shortened by 1 base and J by 1 base, with 4 bases between the two germline ends. The CDR3 nucleotides read TGTGCTAGTGGTTTGGATGCGAACACTGAAGCTTTCTTT. Translated: CASGLDANTEAFF.

This clonotype showed up many times. V is TRBV27 and J is TRBJ1-2; weak D call: TRBD1 (6 bases). This CDR3 comprises 15 residues. Trimming left V 0 bases short and J 3 bases short, with 11 bases between. From germline, CDR1 is MNHEY and CDR2 SMNVEV (reference sequence). The CDR3 nucleotides are TGTGCCAGCAGTTTATCCAGGGGCGCGGACTATGGCTACACCTTC. Its protein product is CASSLSRGADYGYTF.

Many counts were recorded for this clonotype. The chain recombines TRBV2 with TRBJ2-7, with 7 bases that match TRBD1. This CDR3 has 15 amino acids. The germline gives CDR1 SNHLY, CDR2 FYNNEI. The junction had 7 bases not matched to a gene; V was cut back by 5 bases and J by 0 bases. The chain's CDR3 is CASSIPTGISYEQYF. The CDR3 DNA is TGTGCCAGCAGTATCCCGACAGGGATCTCCTACGAGCAGTACTTC. Using reference TRBV2 and TRBJ2-7 for the parts outside the CDR3, the full variable domain is EPEVTQTPSHQVTQMGQEVILRCVPISNHLYFYWYRQILGQKVEFLVSFYNNEISEKSEIFDDQFSVERPDGSNFTLKIRSTKLEDSAMYFCASSIPTGISYEQYFGPGTRLTVT.

This clonotype was found many times. The V call is TRBV6-6, the J call TRBJ2-1; no clear D gene. Germline V lookup: CDR1 MNHNY, CDR2 SVGAGI (reference sequence). This CDR3 has 15 residues. V lost 7 bases to trimming and J lost 1 base, with 14 bases between them. CDR3 protein: CASNYYSDSYNEQFF. The CDR3 DNA follows: TGTGCCAGCAACTACTACAGCGATTCCTACAATGAGCAGTTCTTC.

In this sample, this clonotype turned up many times. The rearrangement joins TRBV28 to TRBJ2-2; 7 bases match TRBD2. V lost 2 bases to trimming and J lost 4 bases; unmatched junction nucleotides: 13. CDR3 length: 18 residues. Germline CDR1 MDHEN, CDR2 SYDVKM. In DNA, the CDR3 is TGTGCCAGCAGTTTACCCAGCGGCGGGAGTCATACCACCGGGGAGCTGTTTTTT. It specifies CASSLPSGGSHTTGELFF.

The sample holds many counts of this clonotype. The chain has TRBV28 and TRBJ2-1, with D maybe TRBD1 (6 bases). V shed 6 bases and J shed 4 bases, with 16 bases lying between them. The CDR3 loop spans 15 amino acids. Germline CDR1 is MDHEN and CDR2 is SYDVKM. Written as DNA, the CDR3 is TGTGCCAGCAGAAATACAGGGTCGGGTTACAATGAGCAGTTCTTC. Translation: CASRNTGSGYNEQFF.

This clonotype was seen at least ten times. The chain couples TRBV28 to TRBJ2-7, with D unresolved. Trimming pared 8 bases from V and 0 bases from J, leaving 11 bases between. The CDR3 covers 13 residues. Germline V gives CDR1 MDHEN, CDR2 SYDVKM. The CDR3 coding sequence is TGTGCCAGCTCTCTGACATTCTCCTACGAGCAGTACTTC. Its protein product is CASSLTFSYEQYF.

This clonotype was observed a few times. V and J are TRBV28 and TRBJ2-1, with 10 bases lining up with TRBD2. The V and J ends lost 5 bases and 2 bases, in that order; junction bases with no gene match: 6. The CDR3 totals 16 residues. Per germline, CDR1 MDHEN and CDR2 SYDVKM. In DNA, the CDR3 is TGTGCCAGCAGTCCTCTAGCGGGAGAAGCCTACAATGAGCAGTTCTTC. It is translated as CASSPLAGEAYNEQFF. Complete variable domain (other parts from reference TRBV28 and TRBJ2-1): DVKVTQSSRYLVKRTGEKVFLECVQDMDHENMFWYRQDPGLGLRLIYFSYDVKMKEKGDIPEGYSVSREKKERFSLILESASTNQTSMYLCASSPLAGEAYNEQFFGPGTRLTVL.

The chain carries TRBV20-1 and TRBJ1-3; 8 positions agree with TRBD1. This CDR3 comprises 16 residues. Germline V gene lookup returns CDR1 DFQATT and CDR2 SNEGSKA (reference sequence). V gave up 1 base and J gave up 2 bases; unmatched junction bases: 7. CDR3 bases: TGCAGTGCTAGAGGAAGCCCGGACAGGGCTGGAAACACCATATATTTT. Its translation is CSARGSPDRAGNTIYF.

This clonotype occurred many times. The V gene is TRBV4-2, the J gene TRBJ1-2, with TRBD1 matching 9 bases. The V segment lost 6 bases and the J segment 4 bases; nucleotides outside the gene matches: 9. Germline CDR1 is LGHNA and CDR2 is YNFKEQ. CDR3 size: 15 residues. CDR3: CASRAGQGPLYGYTF. CDR3 bases: TGTGCCAGCAGAGCCGGACAGGGGCCTCTCTATGGCTACACCTTC.

This clonotype occurred many times. Written as DNA, the CDR3 is TGTGCCAGTAGTATAGGCTACGTCAATCAGCCCCAGCATTTT. It codes for CASSIGYVNQPQHF. The chain has TRBV19 and TRBJ1-5; D remains ambiguous. This CDR3 contains 14 residues. Trimming left V 1 base short and J 3 bases short, with 7 bases between. Germline CDR1 is LNHDA and CDR2 is SQIVND (reference sequence).

This rearrangement joins TRBV7-6 to TRBJ1-3; perhaps TRBD1 as D (5 bases). The ends were cut back, 2 bases at V and 1 base at J, with 12 bases in the middle. Germline V CDR1 and CDR2: SGHVS, FNYEAQ. The CDR3 sequence is 16 residues long. CDR3 DNA sequence: TGTGCCAGCAGCTTAAGTTCGGGGGGATCTGGAAACACCATATATTTT. Protein sequence: CASSLSSGGSGNTIYF.

Many counts were recorded for this clonotype. The CDR3 protein is CASKFTSGGESTRWTQYF. The CDR3 DNA sequence: TGTGCCAGCAAATTTACTTCAGGGGGTGAAAGCACCCGGTGGACCCAGTACTTC. The chain joins TRBV11-2 to TRBJ2-5; 7 nucleotides line up with TRBD1. CDR1 SGHAT and CDR2 FQNNGV come from the germline V gene. V shed 7 bases, J shed 7 bases, and the junction held 24 bases outside the gene matches. This CDR3 has 18 residues.

In DNA form, the CDR3 reads TGTGCCAGCAGCTTGGGCCCGGACGTCAAGGGGGACATTCAGTACTTC. It translates to CASSLGPDVKGDIQYF. V and J are TRBV5-6 and TRBJ2-4; D is perhaps TRBD1 (6 bases). V gave up 0 bases and J gave up 8 bases, with 18 bases separating them. The germline CDR1 and CDR2 sequences are SGHDT and YYEEEE. CDR3 length: 16 amino acids. The full variable domain, rest sourced from reference TRBV5-6 and TRBJ2-4, is DAGVTQSPTHLIKTRGQQVTLRCSPKSGHDTVSWYQQALGQGPQFIFQYYEEEERQRGNFPDRFSGHQFPNYSSELNVNALLLGDSALYLCASSLGPDVKGDIQYFGAGTRLSVL.

Comment on this clonotype: An end of the junction differs from the germline gene, which may be a read error. V is TRBV7-6 and J is TRBJ2-1; TRBD2 aligns across 10 bases. Germline-derived CDR1 and CDR2 are SGHVS and FNYEAQ. The CDR3 loop spans 16 amino acids. CDR3 bases: TGTGCCAGCAGTTCCAGGACTAGCGGATCCTACAAGGAGCAGTTCTTC. The encoded protein is CASSSRTSGSYKEQFF.

The chain links TRBV3-1 to TRBJ1-2; a weak D match, TRBD1 (6 bases). This CDR3 has 15 amino acids. With 4 bases removed from V and 8 bases from J, the gap between germline ends came to 20 bases. CDR1 and CDR2 (germline): LGHDT, YNNKEL (reference sequence). The DNA for the CDR3 is TGTGCCAGCAGCCGCTCGAAAACAGGGCGACGGGGCTACACCTTC. Its translation is CASSRSKTGRRGYTF.

The V and J genes are TRBV2 and TRBJ2-2, with 8 nucleotides matching TRBD1. Germline CDR1 and CDR2: SNHLY and FYNNEI. This CDR3 contains 14 residues. V was pared by 9 bases and J by 0 bases, with 3 bases of the junction left unmatched. The CDR3 region has the DNA TGTGCCAGGGAGGACAGGGCGAACACCGGGGAGCTGTTTTTT. It specifies CAREDRANTGELFF. Full variable domain (rest looked up from reference TRBV2 and TRBJ2-2): EPEVTQTPSHQVTQMGQEVILRCVPISNHLYFYWYRQILGQKVEFLVSFYNNEISEKSEIFDDQFSVERPDGSNFTLKIRSTKLEDSAMYFCAREDRANTGELFFGEGSRLTVL.

Many counts were recorded for this clonotype. This chain uses TRBV4-2 with TRBJ2-2, with D unclear. CDR1 and CDR2 (germline): LGHNA, YNFKEQ. Trimming left V 3 bases short and J 7 bases short, with 9 bases between. The CDR3 loop spans 13 amino acids. The CDR3 is CASSQGSHGELFF. The CDR3 DNA is TGTGCCAGCAGCCAGGGGTCTCACGGGGAGCTGTTTTTT.

This clonotype was counted only a few times. The chain uses TRBV2 and TRBJ2-2; D is unresolved. Germline lookup yields CDR1 SNHLY and CDR2 FYNNEI. The V end was cut by 3 bases, the J end by 1 base, with 6 bases between. The CDR3 covers 14 residues. This CDR3 is CASSDSENTGELFF. The DNA for the CDR3 is TGTGCCAGCAGTGACAGCGAGAACACCGGGGAGCTGTTTTTT.

The chain uses TRBV30 and TRBJ2-3, with TRBD2 matching 7 bases. This CDR3 is built from 14 residues. Germline values: CDR1 GTSNPN, CDR2 SVGIG (reference sequence). V shed 2 bases and J 5 bases; nucleotides not matched to a gene: 7. The CDR3 loop reads CAWSSTSPGDTQYF. Here the CDR3 DNA reads TGTGCCTGGAGTTCGACTAGCCCGGGAGATACGCAGTATTTT.

There are a few counts of this clonotype. This chain connects TRBV6-2 or TRBV6-3 to TRBJ2-7, with TRBD1 matching 9 bases. The trim removed 5 bases at V and 3 bases at J, leaving 8 bases unmatched. The CDR3 totals 15 residues. The germline V gene has CDR1 MNHEY and CDR2 SVGEGT. Written as DNA, the CDR3 is TGTGCCAGCAGTAAACAGGGGGCTCCCCTCTACGAGCAGTACTTC. Its translation is CASSKQGAPLYEQYF.

The sample holds a few counts of this clonotype. The V call is TRBV20-1, the J call TRBJ1-5; no clear D. V was trimmed by 5 bases and J by 1 base, leaving 9 bases between them. Germline values: CDR1 DFQATT, CDR2 SNEGSKA (reference sequence). The CDR3 is 13 residues long. The CDR3 bases are TGCAGTGCTCAATCAAGGAGCAATCAGCCCCAGCATTTT. Encoded protein: CSAQSRSNQPQHF.

This clonotype has a handful of counts. The chain couples TRBV27 to TRBJ2-5; unclear D gene. Trimming took off 6 bases at V and 2 bases at J, with 19 bases between the two ends. The CDR3 spans 16 residues. Germline CDR1 is MNHEY and CDR2 is SMNVEV (reference sequence). Written as DNA, the CDR3 is TGTGCCAGCAGCCGCCACCCGGTCCCCTTACAAGAGACCCAGTACTTC. As protein: CASSRHPVPLQETQYF.